Sequencing of this TCR beta chain was carried out in a study of control samples from healthy donors and cancer patients. Produced via immunoSEQ multiplex PCR; TCRdb's table is partial and in-frame only. The sample contains roughly 120,000 clones, over 90% of which appear only once. The CDR3 totals 16 residues. V was clipped by 5 bases and J by 4 bases; unmatched bases: 10. In germline, CDR1 is SGHTA, CDR2 FQGNSA. The sequenced sample consisted of blood. This clonotype originated in a man younger than 45 in good health. The V gene is TRBV7-2, the J gene TRBJ2-1; TRBD2 matches 8 bases. The DNA for the CDR3 is TGTGCCAGCAGCCCAGCCGTGGCGGGGGGTTACAATGAGCAGTTCTTC. Protein: CASSPAVAGGYNEQFF.